This is a list of T cell receptor beta chains from one sample in a study of blood T cell repertoires in COVID-19. Profiled with immunoSEQ multiplex PCR; TCRdb holds only in-frame clones, not every one. Here the sample spans approximately 320,000 clones, approximately 86% being singletons. Sequenced material: PBMCs or T cells enriched from blood (not recorded which). All receptors derive from a woman between 18 and 29 years old who had recovered from COVID-19. CDR3s include the opening cysteine and the closing phenylalanine or tryptophan. The D gene is left open where the match is weak. Part of the rows lack a size; the others show once, few, many or a class for expanded clones.

J gene | clone size | D gene | CDR3 length | V gene | CDR3 protein | CDR3 DNA
TRBJ2-7 | NA | NA | 16 | TRBV6-6 | CASSYSTRDTSYEQYF | TGTGCCAGCAGTTACTCGACCAGGGACACCTCCTACGAGCAGTACTTC
TRBJ1-2 | NA | TRBD1 | 12 | TRBV28 | CALRGQGSSYTF | TGTGCCTTGCGGGGACAGGGAAGTTCCTACACCTTC
TRBJ2-7 | NA | NA | 14 | TRBV4-1 | CASSQAQQIYEQYF | TGCGCCAGCAGCCAAGCACAGCAGATTTACGAGCAGTACTTC
TRBJ2-7 | NA | NA | 15 | TRBV11-2 | CASSLGGLSSYEQYF | TGTGCCAGCAGCTTAGGCGGGCTGAGCTCCTACGAGCAGTACTTC
TRBJ2-1 | NA | NA | 14 | TRBV27 | CASSLAGYYNEQFF | TGTGCCAGCAGTTTAGCGGGATATTACAATGAGCAGTTCTTC
TRBJ1-2 | few | TRBD1 | 16 | TRBV7-2 | CASRPVGTDYLYGYTF | TGTGCCAGCAGGCCAGTCGGGACAGACTATTTATATGGCTACACCTTC
TRBJ2-3 | few | NA | 16 | TRBV3-1/TRBV3-2 | CASSPLDYPLRDTQYF | TGTGCCAGCAGCCCTCTAGACTATCCCCTAAGAGATACGCAGTATTTT
TRBJ1-3 | NA | TRBD1 | 14 | TRBV4-1 | CASSQTGVGNTIYF | TGCGCCAGCAGCCAGACAGGGGTTGGAAACACCATATATTTT
TRBJ1-2 | NA | TRBD1 | 14 | TRBV25-1 | CASNQGDRTYGYTF | TGTGCCAGCAACCAAGGGGACAGAACTTATGGCTACACCTTC
TRBJ2-7 | NA | NA | 12 | TRBV6-6 | CASTTGLYEQYF | TGTGCCAGCACCACGGGACTCTACGAGCAGTACTTC
TRBJ1-2 | NA | NA | 15 | TRBV6-5 | CASSRTDPANYGYTF | TGTGCCAGCAGTCGGACAGACCCAGCTAACTATGGCTACACCTTC
TRBJ2-2 | NA | TRBD1 | 15 | TRBV9 | CASSVAYRGSGELFF | TGTGCCAGCAGCGTGGCGTACAGGGGTTCCGGGGAGCTGTTTTTT
TRBJ2-5 | once | NA | 13 | TRBV18 | CASSRRDQETQYF | TGTGCCAGCTCTAGGAGGGATCAAGAGACCCAGTACTTC
TRBJ1-5 | few | NA | 13 | TRBV28 | CASTIRAYQPQHF | TGTGCCAGCACTATCAGGGCCTATCAGCCCCAGCATTTT
TRBJ1-2 | NA | TRBD1 | 16 | TRBV28 | CASTTAGGPSNYGYTF | TGTGCCAGCACCACGGCAGGGGGCCCATCTAACTATGGCTACACCTTC
TRBJ2-5 | NA | NA | 11 | TRBV12-3/TRBV12-4 | CASSLQETQYF | TGTGCCAGCAGTTTACAGGAGACCCAGTACTTC